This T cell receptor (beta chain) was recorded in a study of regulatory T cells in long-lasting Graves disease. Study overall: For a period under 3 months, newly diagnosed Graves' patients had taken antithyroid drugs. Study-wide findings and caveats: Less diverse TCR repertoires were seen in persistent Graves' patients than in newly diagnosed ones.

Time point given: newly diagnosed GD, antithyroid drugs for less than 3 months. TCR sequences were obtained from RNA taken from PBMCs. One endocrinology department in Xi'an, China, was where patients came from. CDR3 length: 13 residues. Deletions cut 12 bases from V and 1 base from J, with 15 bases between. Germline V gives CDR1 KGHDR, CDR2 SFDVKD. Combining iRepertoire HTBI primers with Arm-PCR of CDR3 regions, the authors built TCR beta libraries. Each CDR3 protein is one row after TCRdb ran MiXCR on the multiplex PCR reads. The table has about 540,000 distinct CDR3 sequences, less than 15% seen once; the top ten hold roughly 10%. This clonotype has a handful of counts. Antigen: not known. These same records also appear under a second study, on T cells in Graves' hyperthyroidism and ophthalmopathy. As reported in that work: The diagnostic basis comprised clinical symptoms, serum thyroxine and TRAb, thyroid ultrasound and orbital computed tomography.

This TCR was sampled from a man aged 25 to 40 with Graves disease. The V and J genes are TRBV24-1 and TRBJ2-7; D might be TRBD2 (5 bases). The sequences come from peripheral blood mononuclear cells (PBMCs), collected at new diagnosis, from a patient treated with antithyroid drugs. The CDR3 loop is CAPRLEGSYEQYF. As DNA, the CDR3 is TGTGCCCCCCGTCTAGAGGGATCCTACGAGCAGTACTTC.